Here is one T cell receptor beta chain with its context. This specimen comes from a study of blood T cell repertoires in COVID-19. Study-wide context: Acute and convalescent COVID-19 samples came from the United States, Italy and Spain. Sources were T cells, B-cell-depleted T cells, or PBMCs; the material itself was cDNA or gDNA.

The CDR3 spans 13 residues. The V end lost 1 base, the J end lost 0 bases, and 2 bases lay between the germline ends. Germline lookup yields CDR1 SGHTA and CDR2 FQGNSA. In the original workflow: Reference gene primer amplification yielded estimated nucleated cell counts. The data were produced by immunoSEQ multiplex PCR, yet TCRdb's version contains in-frame clones alone and is incomplete. The V and J calls and clone size were taken over from that table, and D and trimming were inferred from the DNA. The sample shows around 200,000 clones, about 86% of them seen only once. The sequenced sample consisted of peripheral blood. This TCR was recovered from a woman between 50 and 59 years old with acute or convalescent COVID-19. The chain uses TRBV7-2 and TRBJ2-3, with unresolved D. DNA of the CDR3: TGTGCCAGCAGCTTAGTAAGCACAGATACGCAGTATTTT. Translating it yields CASSLVSTDTQYF. The full variable domain, with the rest looked up from reference TRBV7-2 and TRBJ2-3, is GAGVSQSPSNKVTEKGKDVELRCDPISGHTALYWYRQSLGQGLEFLIYFQGNSAPDKSGLPSDRFSAERTGGSVSTLTIQRTQQEDSAVYLCASSLVSTDTQYFGPGTRLTVL.